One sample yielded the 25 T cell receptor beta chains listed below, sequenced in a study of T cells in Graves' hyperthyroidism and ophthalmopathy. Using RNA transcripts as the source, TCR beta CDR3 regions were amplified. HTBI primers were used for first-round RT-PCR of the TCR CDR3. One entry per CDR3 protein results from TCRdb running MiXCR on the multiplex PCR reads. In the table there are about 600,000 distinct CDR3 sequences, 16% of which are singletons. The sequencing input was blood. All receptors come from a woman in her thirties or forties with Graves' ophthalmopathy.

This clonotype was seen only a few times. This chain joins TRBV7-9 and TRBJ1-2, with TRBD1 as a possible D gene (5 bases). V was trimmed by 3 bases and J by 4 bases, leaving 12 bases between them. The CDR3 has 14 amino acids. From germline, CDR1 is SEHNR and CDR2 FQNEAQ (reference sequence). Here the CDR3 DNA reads TGTGCCAGCAGCTTGTCCAGGGACTTCTATGGCTACACCTTC. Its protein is CASSLSRDFYGYTF. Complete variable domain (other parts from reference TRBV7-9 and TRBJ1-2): DTGVSQNPRHKITKRGQNVTFRCDPISEHNRLYWYRQTLGQGPEFLTYFQNEAQLEKSRLLSDRFSAERPKGSFSTLEIQRTEQGDSAMYLCASSLSRDFYGYTFGSGTRLTVV.

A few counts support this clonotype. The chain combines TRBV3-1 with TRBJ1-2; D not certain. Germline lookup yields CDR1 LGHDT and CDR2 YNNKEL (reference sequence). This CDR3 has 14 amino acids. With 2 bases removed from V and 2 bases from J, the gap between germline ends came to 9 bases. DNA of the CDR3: TGTGCCAGCAGCCAAAGTGGGAGGAACTATGGCTACACCTTC. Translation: CASSQSGRNYGYTF.

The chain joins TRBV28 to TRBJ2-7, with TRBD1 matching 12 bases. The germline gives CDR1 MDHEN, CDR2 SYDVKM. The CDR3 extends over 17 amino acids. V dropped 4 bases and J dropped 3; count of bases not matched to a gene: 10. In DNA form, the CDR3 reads TGTGCCAGCAGTTCCCCGGGACAGGGGGCCGCAGGCTACGAGCAGTACTTC. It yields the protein CASSSPGQGAAGYEQYF.

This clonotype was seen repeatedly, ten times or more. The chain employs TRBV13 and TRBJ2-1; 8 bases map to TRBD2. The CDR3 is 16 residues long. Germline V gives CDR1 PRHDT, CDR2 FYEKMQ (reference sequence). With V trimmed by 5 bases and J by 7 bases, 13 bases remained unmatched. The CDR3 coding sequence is TGTGCCAGCAGCCCCCAAGGTAGCGGGACGGAGAATGAGCAGTTCTTC. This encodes CASSPQGSGTENEQFF.

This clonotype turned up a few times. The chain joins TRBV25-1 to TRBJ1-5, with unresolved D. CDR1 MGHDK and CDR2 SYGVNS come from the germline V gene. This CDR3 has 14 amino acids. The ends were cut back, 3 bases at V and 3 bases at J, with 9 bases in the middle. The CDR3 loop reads CASSDSRYNQPQHF. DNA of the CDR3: TGTGCCAGCAGTGATAGCAGATACAATCAGCCCCAGCATTTT.

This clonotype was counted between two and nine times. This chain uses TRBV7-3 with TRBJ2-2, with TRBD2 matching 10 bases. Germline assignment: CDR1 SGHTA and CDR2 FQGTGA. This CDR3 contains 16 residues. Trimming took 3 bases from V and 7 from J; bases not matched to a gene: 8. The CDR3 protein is CASSLSGTSVDGELFF. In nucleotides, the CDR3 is TGTGCCAGCAGCTTGTCCGGGACTAGCGTCGACGGGGAGCTGTTTTTT.

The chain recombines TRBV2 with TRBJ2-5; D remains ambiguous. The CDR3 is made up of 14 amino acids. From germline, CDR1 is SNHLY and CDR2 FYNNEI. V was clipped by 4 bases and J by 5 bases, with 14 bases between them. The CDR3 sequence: CASSGGVLGETQYF. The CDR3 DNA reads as TGTGCCAGCAGTGGTGGGGTGTTGGGGGAGACCCAGTACTTC.

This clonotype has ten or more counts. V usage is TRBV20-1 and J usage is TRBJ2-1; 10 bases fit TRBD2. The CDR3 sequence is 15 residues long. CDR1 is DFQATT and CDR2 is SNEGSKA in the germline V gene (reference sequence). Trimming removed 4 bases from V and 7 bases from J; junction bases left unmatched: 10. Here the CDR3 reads CSAKQLAGLRNEQFF. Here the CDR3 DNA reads TGCAGTGCTAAACAACTAGCGGGATTACGTAATGAGCAGTTCTTC.

Here the CDR3 DNA reads TGTGCCAGCAGCCACCGACAGGGCGGAAAGATCTCCTACGAGCAGTACTTC. Encoded protein: CASSHRQGGKISYEQYF. V and J are TRBV7-9 and TRBJ2-7, with TRBD1 matching 7 bases. Germline V gene lookup returns CDR1 SEHNR and CDR2 FQNEAQ (reference sequence). The CDR3 loop spans 17 amino acids. Trimming cost V 5 bases and J 0 bases; bases outside gene matches: 13.

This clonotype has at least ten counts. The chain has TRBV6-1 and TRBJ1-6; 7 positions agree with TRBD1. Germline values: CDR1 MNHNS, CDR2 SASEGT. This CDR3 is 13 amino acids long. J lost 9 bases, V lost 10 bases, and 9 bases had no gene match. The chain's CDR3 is CAIADRESSPLHF. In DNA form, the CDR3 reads TGTGCCATCGCCGACAGGGAAAGTTCACCCCTCCACTTT.

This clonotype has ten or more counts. The chain's CDR3 is CASSQDRAAGDPSYEQYF. The CDR3 DNA sequence: TGTGCCAGCAGCCAAGATCGGGCAGCGGGAGACCCCTCCTACGAGCAGTACTTC. The V call is TRBV3-1, the J call TRBJ2-7, with TRBD2 matching 8 bases. CDR3 size: 18 residues. Germline V gives CDR1 LGHDT, CDR2 YNNKEL (reference sequence). The J segment lost 0 bases and the V segment lost 0 bases, leaving 10 bases of the junction unmatched.

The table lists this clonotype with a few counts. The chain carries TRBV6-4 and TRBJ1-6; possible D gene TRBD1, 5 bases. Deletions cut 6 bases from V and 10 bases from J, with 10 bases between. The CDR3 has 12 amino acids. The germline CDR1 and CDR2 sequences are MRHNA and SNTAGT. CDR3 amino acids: CASSAGGSPLHF. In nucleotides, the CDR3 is TGTGCCAGCAGCGCCGGGGGATCACCCCTCCACTTT.

CDR3 DNA sequence: TGTGCCAGCAGAAACCCAGGGCAGAGAGATCAGCCCCAGCATTTT. Its protein is CASRNPGQRDQPQHF. The chain links TRBV5-6 to TRBJ1-5, with D tentatively TRBD1 (5 bases). The V gene's germline CDR1 is SGHDT and CDR2 YYEEEE. V dropped 5 bases and J dropped 5 bases, with 17 bases sitting between them. This CDR3 has 15 residues.

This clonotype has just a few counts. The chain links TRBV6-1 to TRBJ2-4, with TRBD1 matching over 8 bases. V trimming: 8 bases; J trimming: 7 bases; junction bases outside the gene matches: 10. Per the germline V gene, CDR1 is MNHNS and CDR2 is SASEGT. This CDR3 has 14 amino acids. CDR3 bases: TGTGCCAGCTGGGAGCGGCAGGGGGCCAACATTCAGTACTTC. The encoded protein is CASWERQGANIQYF.

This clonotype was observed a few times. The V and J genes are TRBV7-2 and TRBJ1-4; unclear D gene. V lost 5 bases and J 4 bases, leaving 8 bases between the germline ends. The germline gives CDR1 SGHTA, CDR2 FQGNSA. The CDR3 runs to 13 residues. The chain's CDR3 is CASSAVINEKLFF. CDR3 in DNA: TGTGCCAGCAGCGCGGTTATTAATGAAAAACTGTTTTTT.

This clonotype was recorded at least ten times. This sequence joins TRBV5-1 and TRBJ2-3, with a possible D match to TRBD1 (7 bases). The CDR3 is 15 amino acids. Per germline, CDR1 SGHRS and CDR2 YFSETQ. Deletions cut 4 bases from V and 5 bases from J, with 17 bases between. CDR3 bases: TGCGCCAGCAGCCTGGAGATCCAGGGGGGAGATACGCAGTATTTT. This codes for CASSLEIQGGDTQYF.

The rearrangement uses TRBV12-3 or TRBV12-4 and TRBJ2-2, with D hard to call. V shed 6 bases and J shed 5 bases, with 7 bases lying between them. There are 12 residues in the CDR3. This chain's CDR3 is CASRESTGELFF. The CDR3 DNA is TGTGCCAGCAGGGAGAGTACCGGGGAGCTGTTTTTT.

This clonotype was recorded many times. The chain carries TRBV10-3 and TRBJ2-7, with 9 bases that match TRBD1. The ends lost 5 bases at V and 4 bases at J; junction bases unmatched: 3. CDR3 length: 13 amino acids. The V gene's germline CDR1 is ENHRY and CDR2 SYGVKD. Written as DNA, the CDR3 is TGTGCCATCAGTCCGGGACAGGGTTACGAGCAGTACTTC. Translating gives CAISPGQGYEQYF.

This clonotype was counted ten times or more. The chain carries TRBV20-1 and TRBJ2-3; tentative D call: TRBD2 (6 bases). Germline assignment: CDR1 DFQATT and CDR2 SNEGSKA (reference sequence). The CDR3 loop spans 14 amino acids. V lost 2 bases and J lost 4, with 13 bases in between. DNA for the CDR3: TGCAGTGCTAGACCTCAGCGGGTCGCAGATACGCAGTATTTT. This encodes CSARPQRVADTQYF.

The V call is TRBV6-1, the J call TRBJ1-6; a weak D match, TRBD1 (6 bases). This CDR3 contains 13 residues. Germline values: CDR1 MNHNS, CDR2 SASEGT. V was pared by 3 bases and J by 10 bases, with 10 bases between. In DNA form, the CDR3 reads TGTGCCAGCAGTGATACAGGGATATCACCCCTCCACTTT. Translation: CASSDTGISPLHF.

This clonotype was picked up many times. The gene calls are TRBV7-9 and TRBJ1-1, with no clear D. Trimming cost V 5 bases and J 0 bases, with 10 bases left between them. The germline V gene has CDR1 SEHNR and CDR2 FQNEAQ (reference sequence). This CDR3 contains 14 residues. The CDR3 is CASSPRVMNTEAFF. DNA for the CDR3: TGTGCCAGCAGCCCAAGGGTCATGAACACTGAAGCTTTCTTT.

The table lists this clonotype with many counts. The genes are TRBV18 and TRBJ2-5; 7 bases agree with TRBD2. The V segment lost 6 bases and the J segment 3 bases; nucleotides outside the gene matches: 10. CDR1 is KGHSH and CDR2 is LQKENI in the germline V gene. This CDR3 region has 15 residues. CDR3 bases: TGTGCCAGCTCCCCGATGACTAGCAATAAAGAGACCCAGTACTTC. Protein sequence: CASSPMTSNKETQYF. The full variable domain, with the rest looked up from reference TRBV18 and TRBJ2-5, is NAGVMQNPRHLVRRRGQEARLRCSPMKGHSHVYWYRQLPEEGLKFMVYLQKENIIDESGMPKERFSAEFPKEGPSILRIQQVVRGDSAAYFCASSPMTSNKETQYFGPGTRLLVL.

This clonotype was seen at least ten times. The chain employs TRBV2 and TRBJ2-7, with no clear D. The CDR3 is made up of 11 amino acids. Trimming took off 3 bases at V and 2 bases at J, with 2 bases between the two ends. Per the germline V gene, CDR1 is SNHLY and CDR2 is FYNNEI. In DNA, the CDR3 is TGTGCCAGCAGTGACACCTACGAGCAGTACTTC. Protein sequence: CASSDTYEQYF.

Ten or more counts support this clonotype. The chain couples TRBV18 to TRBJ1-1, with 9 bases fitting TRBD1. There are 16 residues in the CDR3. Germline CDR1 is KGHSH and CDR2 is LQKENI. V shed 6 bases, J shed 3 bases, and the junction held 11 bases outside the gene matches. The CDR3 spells CASSRQGVLSDTEAFF. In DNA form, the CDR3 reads TGTGCCAGCTCTCGACAGGGGGTGTTGTCGGACACTGAAGCTTTCTTT.

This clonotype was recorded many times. The CDR3 DNA reads as TGTGCCTGGAGTAAAAGCGCCGGGAATGAGCAGTTCTTC. It is translated as CAWSKSAGNEQFF. The V and J genes are TRBV30 and TRBJ2-1; D gene uncertain. The germline V gene has CDR1 GTSNPN and CDR2 SVGIG (reference sequence). This CDR3 region has 13 residues. The V end was cut by 2 bases, the J end by 7 bases, with 12 bases between.